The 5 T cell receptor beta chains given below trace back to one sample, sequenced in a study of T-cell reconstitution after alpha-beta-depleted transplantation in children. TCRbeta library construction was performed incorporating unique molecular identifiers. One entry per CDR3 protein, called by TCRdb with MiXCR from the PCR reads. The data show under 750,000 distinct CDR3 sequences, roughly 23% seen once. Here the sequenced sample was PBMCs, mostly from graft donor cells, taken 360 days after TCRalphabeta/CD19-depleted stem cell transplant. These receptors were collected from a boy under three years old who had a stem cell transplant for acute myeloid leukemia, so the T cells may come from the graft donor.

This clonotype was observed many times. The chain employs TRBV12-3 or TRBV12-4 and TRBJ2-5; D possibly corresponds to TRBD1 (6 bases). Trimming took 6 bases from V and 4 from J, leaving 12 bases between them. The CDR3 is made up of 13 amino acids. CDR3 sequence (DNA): TGTGCCAGCAGCTTTGGCAGGGGAGAGACCCAGTACTTC. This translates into CASSFGRGETQYF.

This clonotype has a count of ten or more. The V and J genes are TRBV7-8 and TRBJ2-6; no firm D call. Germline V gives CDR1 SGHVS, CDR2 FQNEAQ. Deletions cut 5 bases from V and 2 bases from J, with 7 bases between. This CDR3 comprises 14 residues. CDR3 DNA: TGTGCCAGCAGCCTAGAGACTGGGGCCAACGTCCTGACTTTC. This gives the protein CASSLETGANVLTF.

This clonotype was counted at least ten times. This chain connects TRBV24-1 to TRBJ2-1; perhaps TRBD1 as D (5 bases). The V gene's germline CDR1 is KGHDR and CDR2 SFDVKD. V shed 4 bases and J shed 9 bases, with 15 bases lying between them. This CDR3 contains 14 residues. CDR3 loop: CATSDPDSLGEQFF. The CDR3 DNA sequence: TGTGCCACCAGTGACCCAGACAGTTTGGGTGAGCAGTTCTTC.

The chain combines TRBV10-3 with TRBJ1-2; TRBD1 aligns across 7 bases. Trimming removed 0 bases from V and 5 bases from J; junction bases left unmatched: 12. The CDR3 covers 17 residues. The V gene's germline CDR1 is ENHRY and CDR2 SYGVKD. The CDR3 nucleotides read TGTGCCATCAGTGAGTCGATAGGGGGCTTCTCGGATTATGGCTACACCTTC. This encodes CAISESIGGFSDYGYTF.

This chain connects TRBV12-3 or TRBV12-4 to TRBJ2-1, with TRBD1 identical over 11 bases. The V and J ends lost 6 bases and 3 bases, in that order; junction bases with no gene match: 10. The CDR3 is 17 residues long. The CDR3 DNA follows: TGTGCCAGCAGGGGGACAGGGGGTTATGGGGACTACAATGAGCAGTTCTTC. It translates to CASRGTGGYGDYNEQFF.